Shown below are 29 T cell receptor beta chains from a single sample sequenced in a study of T cells after yellow fever vaccination. TCRdb itself ran the 5' RACE reads through MiXCR, one entry per CDR3 protein. Of 300,000 to 400,000 distinct CDR3 sequences in the sample, 9.5% to 15% were seen once. The sample was CD4+ T cells sorted from PBMCs, taken 15 days after the yellow fever booster vaccination. The receptors come from a man aged 18 to 35 who received the YFV17D yellow fever vaccine.

There are a few counts of this clonotype. DNA of the CDR3: TGCAGTGCCTTGGACAGAGAAGAGACCCAGTACTTC. This sequence encodes CSALDREETQYF. The chain employs TRBV20-1 and TRBJ2-5, with a possible D match to TRBD1 (6 bases). Germline lookup yields CDR1 DFQATT and CDR2 SNEGSKA (reference sequence). The CDR3 extends over 12 amino acids. Trimming took 6 bases from V and 3 from J, leaving 11 bases between them.

J is TRBJ1-2 and V is TRBV10-3; possible D gene TRBD1, 5 bases. This CDR3 region has 15 residues. CDR1 is ENHRY and CDR2 is SYGVKD in the germline V gene. The V gene lost 3 bases and the J gene lost 8 bases, with 19 bases spanning the gap. CDR3 nucleotide sequence: TGTGCCATCAGTGAAACCGGACAAGTGGTATCGGGCTACACCTTC. Encoded protein: CAISETGQVVSGYTF.

The chain combines TRBV7-3 with TRBJ2-2; 7 bases agree with TRBD1. After removal of 5 bases from V and 4 bases from J, the junction contained 7 bases not matched to a gene. Germline CDR1 is SGHTA and CDR2 is FQGTGA. The CDR3 has 15 residues. The CDR3 nucleotides read TGTGCCAGCAGCCTCAACAGGGGCCTCACCGGGGAGCTGTTTTTT. Translated, it gives CASSLNRGLTGELFF.

The rearrangement uses TRBV10-3 and TRBJ2-7; D is uncertain. Germline-derived CDR1 and CDR2 are ENHRY and SYGVKD. V dropped 3 bases and J dropped 3 bases, with 12 bases sitting between them. The CDR3 length is 14 residues. CDR3 DNA sequence: TGTGCCATCAGTGAAGGTCTCGCCGGCTACGAGCAGTACTTC. As protein: CAISEGLAGYEQYF.

The genes are TRBV6-5 and TRBJ1-6; possibly TRBD1 for D (5 bases). V lost 6 bases and J lost 8, with 17 bases in between. The CDR3 length is 15 residues. Germline V gene lookup returns CDR1 MNHEY and CDR2 SVGAGI. The CDR3 DNA sequence: TGTGCCAGCAGCTACCAGGGTTTCGGGGATTCACCCCTCCACTTT. This gives the protein CASSYQGFGDSPLHF.

This sequence joins TRBV20-1 and TRBJ2-1, with 14 bases fitting TRBD2. From germline, CDR1 is DFQATT and CDR2 SNEGSKA (reference sequence). J lost 9 bases, V lost 3 bases, and 4 bases had no gene match. The CDR3 spans 14 residues. CDR3: CSASGGLAGVEQFF. CDR3 DNA: TGCAGTGCTAGTGGGGGACTAGCGGGGGTTGAGCAGTTCTTC.

This clonotype appeared a few times. CDR3 sequence: CASNRGPSWTARNSYGYTF. The CDR3 nucleotides are TGTGCCAGCAATCGGGGTCCAAGCTGGACAGCCCGTAACTCCTATGGCTACACCTTC. This rearrangement joins TRBV9 to TRBJ1-2, with TRBD1 as a possible D gene (6 bases). Trimming left V 6 bases short and J 4 bases short, with 31 bases between. Germline CDR1 and CDR2: SGDLS and YYNGEE. This CDR3 is 19 amino acids long.

This clonotype came up many times. This chain connects TRBV18 to TRBJ2-7, with D maybe TRBD2 (6 bases). This CDR3 has 14 residues. Germline V gives CDR1 KGHSH, CDR2 LQKENI. Deletions cut 3 bases from V and 0 bases from J, with 9 bases between. DNA for the CDR3: TGTGCCAGCTCACCGGAGGGCCTCTCCTACGAGCAGTACTTC. Its protein product is CASSPEGLSYEQYF. The full variable domain, in which reference TRBV18 and TRBJ2-7 provide the parts outside the CDR3, is NAGVMQNPRHLVRRRGQEARLRCSPMKGHSHVYWYRQLPEEGLKFMVYLQKENIIDESGMPKERFSAEFPKEGPSILRIQQVVRGDSAAYFCASSPEGLSYEQYFGPGTRLTVT.

This clonotype has at least ten counts. The V and J genes are TRBV2 and TRBJ1-1; the D is unclear. The CDR3 runs to 14 residues. Trimming stripped 6 bases from V and 4 bases from J, with 15 bases between. Germline V gene sequence: CDR1 SNHLY, CDR2 FYNNEI. The DNA for the CDR3 is TGTGCCAGCAGGCCACGGAGCATTGGCACTGAAGCTTTCTTT. This translates into CASRPRSIGTEAFF.

The sample holds a few counts of this clonotype. The chain combines TRBV2 with TRBJ1-1; D uncertain. V lost 4 bases and J lost 3, with 12 bases in between. Looked up from germline, CDR1 is SNHLY and CDR2 is FYNNEI. The CDR3 runs 14 residues. The DNA of the CDR3 is TGTGCCAGCAGTGTACGAGGTACGGACACTGAAGCTTTCTTT. Translation gives CASSVRGTDTEAFF.

This clonotype was seen ten or more times. The chain joins TRBV7-8 to TRBJ2-5; 11 bases agree with TRBD2. Trimming removed 8 bases from V and 5 bases from J; junction bases left unmatched: 7. Germline CDR1 reads SGHVS; CDR2 reads FQNEAQ. The CDR3 runs 14 residues. The CDR3 DNA follows: TGTGCCAGCGTAGCGGGGGGGCCGCGGGAGACCCAGTACTTC. It codes for CASVAGGPRETQYF.

In its sample, this clonotype was seen a few times. The chain recombines TRBV19 with TRBJ2-3, with 9 bases fitting TRBD2. The germline V gene has CDR1 LNHDA and CDR2 SQIVND (reference sequence). Trimming removed 5 bases from V and 4 bases from J; junction bases left unmatched: 13. CDR3 length: 17 amino acids. Written as DNA, the CDR3 is TGTGCCAGTAGTTCCCTCCTTAGCGGGGGCTTCTCAGATACGCAGTATTTT. Encoded protein: CASSSLLSGGFSDTQYF.

This clonotype was seen at least ten times. The chain couples TRBV5-1 to TRBJ1-1; D remains ambiguous. Germline CDR1 and CDR2: SGHRS and YFSETQ. CDR3 length equals 13 residues. V was cut by 2 bases and J by 2 bases, with 7 bases left in between. This CDR3 is CASSFTGNTEAFF. Written as DNA, the CDR3 is TGCGCCAGCAGCTTTACTGGAAACACTGAAGCTTTCTTT.

This clonotype was observed many times. V is TRBV7-6 and J is TRBJ2-3; 7 nucleotides agree with TRBD1. Trimming took 5 bases from V and 3 from J; bases not matched to a gene: 5. Germline CDR1 is SGHVS and CDR2 is FNYEAQ. The CDR3 loop spans 14 amino acids. The CDR3 DNA follows: TGTGCCAGCAGCCCCGTCAGGGGGACAGATACGCAGTATTTT. Protein: CASSPVRGTDTQYF.

The rearrangement uses TRBV7-3 and TRBJ2-3; D perhaps matches TRBD1 (6 bases). Germline loops: CDR1 SGHTA, CDR2 FQGTGA. The CDR3 is made up of 13 amino acids. Trimming stripped 4 bases from V and 8 bases from J, with 13 bases between. In DNA, the CDR3 is TGTGCCAGCAGCTACAGGGTTCAGGGTACGCAGTATTTT. This encodes CASSYRVQGTQYF. The full variable domain, completed using reference TRBV7-3 and TRBJ2-3, is GAGVSQTPSNKVTEKGKYVELRCDPISGHTALYWYRQSLGQGPEFLIYFQGTGAADDSGLPNDRFFAVRPEGSVSTLKIQRTERGDSAVYLCASSYRVQGTQYFGPGTRLTVL.

This chain connects TRBV7-8 to TRBJ2-7; the match to TRBD1 covers 7 bases. The germline V gene encodes CDR1 SGHVS and CDR2 FQNEAQ. The CDR3 runs 14 residues. J was trimmed by 2 bases and V by 1 base; bases with no gene match: 2. The CDR3 reads CASSLGTGTYEQYV. The CDR3 coding sequence is TGTGCCAGCAGCTTAGGGACAGGAACCTACGAGCAGTACGTC.

The chain joins TRBV15 to TRBJ2-7, with D possibly being TRBD1 or TRBD2 (5 bases each). Looked up from germline, CDR1 is LNHNV and CDR2 is YYDKDF (reference sequence). The CDR3 contains 15 residues. Trimming shortened V by 2 bases and J by 5 bases, and 16 bases separated the two germline ends. The DNA for the CDR3 is TGTGCCACCAGCAGATCGGGGACCCCAGGCGACGAGCAGTACGTC. Its translation: CATSRSGTPGDEQYV.

The chain employs TRBV25-1 and TRBJ1-6, with D possibly being TRBD1 (6 bases). The CDR3 runs 15 residues. Germline CDR1 reads MGHDK; CDR2 reads SYGVNS. Trimming removed 6 bases from V and 0 bases from J, with 9 bases in between. As DNA, the CDR3 is TGTGCCAGCAGAGCGACAGGCTCCTATAATTCACCCCTCCACTTT. It translates to CASRATGSYNSPLHF.

The chain is built from TRBV6-1 and TRBJ1-5; D is undetermined. V lost 6 bases, J lost 5 bases, and 14 bases lay in between. Germline CDR1 is MNHNS and CDR2 is SASEGT. This CDR3 is 14 amino acids long. The CDR3 DNA sequence: TGTGCCAGCAGCCTCAACAGTTATGATCAGCCCCAGCATTTT. Translated: CASSLNSYDQPQHF.

This clonotype was counted a few times. The genes are TRBV27 and TRBJ2-5; D perhaps matches TRBD2 (6 bases). V dropped 5 bases and J dropped 2 bases, with 12 bases sitting between them. Germline CDR1 MNHEY, CDR2 SMNVEV (reference sequence). The CDR3 contains 14 residues. CDR3 bases: TGTGCCAGCAGTCTAGGGAGGATTCAAGAGACCCAGTACTTC. It encodes CASSLGRIQETQYF.

The genes are TRBV9 and TRBJ2-7; no firm D call. The CDR3 is 13 residues long. V lost 4 bases, J lost 7 bases, and 15 bases lay in between. In germline, CDR1 is SGDLS, CDR2 YYNGEE. CDR3 amino acids: CASSSGHVGEQYF. The CDR3 DNA sequence: TGTGCCAGCAGCTCGGGTCACGTTGGGGAGCAGTACTTC.

This clonotype appeared a few times. The rearrangement uses TRBV20-1 and TRBJ2-3; TRBD2 matches at 9 bases. There are 14 residues in the CDR3. The ends lost 6 bases at V and 1 base at J; junction bases unmatched: 5. Germline-derived CDR1 and CDR2 are DFQATT and SNEGSKA (reference sequence). CDR3 sequence: CSAGPSGGTDTQYF. CDR3 nucleotides: TGCAGTGCAGGCCCTAGCGGGGGCACAGATACGCAGTATTTT.

The sample holds a few counts of this clonotype. The chain joins TRBV12-3 or TRBV12-4 to TRBJ2-2, with 13 bases aligning to TRBD2. The V and J ends lost 7 bases and 5 bases, in that order; junction bases with no gene match: 4. The CDR3 totals 15 residues. DNA of the CDR3: TGTGCCAGCAAACTAGCGGGGGGGCGTACCGGGGAGCTGTTTTTT. Translated: CASKLAGGRTGELFF.

The rearrangement joins TRBV5-8 to TRBJ1-4, with 7 bases aligning to TRBD1. This CDR3 has 15 residues. Trimming cost V 3 bases and J 7 bases; bases outside gene matches: 9. Germline CDR1 SGHTS, CDR2 YDEGEE. CDR3 loop: CASSSRDRYFEKLFF. DNA of the CDR3: TGTGCCAGCAGCTCCCGGGACAGATATTTTGAAAAACTGTTTTTT.

This clonotype was seen only a few times. The gene calls are TRBV5-1 and TRBJ2-3, with TRBD2 matching over 9 bases. V shed 0 bases and J 6 bases; nucleotides not matched to a gene: 2. The V gene's germline CDR1 is SGHRS and CDR2 YFSETQ. The CDR3 length is 14 residues. The CDR3 region has the DNA TGCGCCAGCAGCTTGGAGCGGGAGGAGGATACGCAGTATTTT. This encodes CASSLEREEDTQYF.

The gene calls are TRBV12-3 or TRBV12-4 and TRBJ2-2; D is perhaps TRBD1 or TRBD2 (5 bases each). CDR3 size: 13 residues. The V end lost 8 bases, the J end lost 6 bases, and 13 bases lay between the germline ends. CDR3 sequence: CASGRGVAGELFF. DNA for the CDR3: TGTGCCAGCGGAAGAGGGGTGGCCGGGGAGCTGTTTTTT.

The gene calls are TRBV6-1 and TRBJ1-2, with D perhaps TRBD1 (5 bases). Per germline, CDR1 MNHNS and CDR2 SASEGT. Between the trimmed V and J ends, which lost 4 bases and 1 base, there was a span of 13 bases. The CDR3 has 15 residues. The CDR3 region has the DNA TGTGCCAGCAGTGCCCAACGGGGCGGTAACTATGGCTACACCTTC. It encodes CASSAQRGGNYGYTF.

This clonotype was observed at least ten times. This chain uses TRBV15 with TRBJ2-1; D not resolved. The V end was cut by 2 bases, the J end by 4 bases, with 6 bases between. This CDR3 region has 13 residues. Germline V CDR1 and CDR2: LNHNV, YYDKDF (reference sequence). The CDR3 sequence: CATSRQEYNEQFF. CDR3 in DNA: TGTGCCACCAGCAGACAGGAATACAATGAGCAGTTCTTC.

The gene calls are TRBV18 and TRBJ2-2; the D is unclear. Per germline, CDR1 KGHSH and CDR2 LQKENI. This CDR3 region has 19 residues. With 3 bases removed from V and 0 bases from J, the gap between germline ends came to 20 bases. The CDR3, as DNA: TGTGCCAGCTCACCTCCCGTGGGGAAACCTGATGCGAACACCGGGGAGCTGTTTTTT. This codes for CASSPPVGKPDANTGELFF.